This TCR beta chain was sequenced for a study of OX40 agonist ivuxolimab in advanced cancers. This CDR3 has 15 residues. Clones were read by immunoSEQ multiplex PCR, and TCRdb kept only the in-frame ones, dropping some. The sample yields tens of thousands of clones, 92% seen once. This sample comprised CD4+ or CD8+ T cells sorted from blood, obtained in a trial of the OX40 agonist ivuxolimab. This clonotype was obtained from an adult with an advanced solid tumor such as melanoma, head and neck, liver or kidney cancer. V and J are TRBV21-1 and TRBJ2-4; no DNA check was done on the table's D call, TRBD2. TRBV21-1 constitutes a pseudogene. The CDR3, as DNA: TGTGCCAGCAGCAAAGGAGGCAGGGACTCAAACATTCAGTACTTC. Its translation is CASSKGGRDSNIQYF.